A single sample is the source of the 14 T cell receptor beta chains below, sequenced in a study of blood T cell repertoires in COVID-19. TCRdb's copy holds only in-frame clones and misses some; the assay was immunoSEQ multiplex PCR. The data show approximately 26,000 clones, nearly 90% seen once. Sequences were obtained from peripheral blood. These receptors all stem from a human donor with acute or convalescent COVID-19. The donor label of this sample is uncertain.

CDR3 protein: CSVVRMTGSTDTQYF. In nucleotides, the CDR3 is TGCAGCGTTGTCCGGATGACAGGTAGCACAGATACGCAGTATTTT. V gene TRBV29-1 combines with J gene TRBJ2-3; D perhaps matches TRBD1 (6 bases). Trimming left V 4 bases short and J 0 bases short, with 14 bases between. Germline CDR1 reads SQVTM; CDR2 reads ANQGSEA. The CDR3 totals 15 residues.

The gene calls are TRBV30 and TRBJ2-7; 9 nucleotides match TRBD2. V lost 0 bases, J lost 7 bases, and 10 bases stayed unmatched. The V gene's germline CDR1 is GTSNPN and CDR2 SVGIG (reference sequence). This CDR3 has 15 amino acids. Written as DNA, the CDR3 is TGTGCCTGGAGTGTGGCCCGCGGGAGGGCGGGGGAGCAGTACTTC. Translated, it gives CAWSVARGRAGEQYF.

V gene TRBV19 combines with J gene TRBJ1-3; 7 bases align to TRBD1. J gave up 2 bases and V 6 bases, and 4 bases lay outside the gene matches. The CDR3 is 14 amino acids. Germline CDR1 LNHDA, CDR2 SQIVND (reference sequence). The CDR3 region has the DNA TGTGCCAGTAGCTCAGGGGGAACTGGAAACACCATATATTTT. Residues: CASSSGGTGNTIYF.

The chain has TRBV19 and TRBJ1-2, with D unresolved. The CDR3 sequence is 14 residues long. Trimming took 1 base from V and 7 from J, leaving 13 bases between them. Germline lookup yields CDR1 LNHDA and CDR2 SQIVND (reference sequence). CDR3 protein: CASSIGGRFGGYTF. The CDR3 coding sequence is TGTGCCAGTAGTATAGGTGGGAGGTTCGGTGGCTACACCTTC.

V gene TRBV9 combines with J gene TRBJ2-3; 9 bases map to TRBD2. Germline loops: CDR1 SGDLS, CDR2 YYNGEE. The V gene end was trimmed by 0 bases and the J gene end by 2 bases; junction bases not matched to a gene: 4. The CDR3 is 16 residues long. In nucleotides, the CDR3 is TGTGCCAGCAGCGTAGGGTCTAGCGGGATCACAGATACGCAGTATTTT. Translation: CASSVGSSGITDTQYF. The entire variable domain, with the rest obtained from reference TRBV9 and TRBJ2-3, is as follows: DSGVTQTPKHLITATGQRVTLRCSPRSGDLSVYWYQQSLDQGLQFLIQYYNGEERAKGNILERFSAQQFPDLHSELNLSSLELGDSALYFCASSVGSSGITDTQYFGPGTRLTVL.

The chain couples TRBV19 to TRBJ2-1; 12 bases map to TRBD2. J gave up 0 bases and V 4 bases, and 4 bases lay outside the gene matches. Germline CDR1 reads LNHDA; CDR2 reads SQIVND (reference sequence). The CDR3 totals 17 residues. Written as DNA, the CDR3 is TGTGCCAGTAGTACCCGGACTAGCGGGACCTCCTACAATGAGCAGTTCTTC. It encodes CASSTRTSGTSYNEQFF.

V is TRBV2 and J is TRBJ2-3; 14 positions agree with TRBD2. The germline CDR1 and CDR2 sequences are SNHLY and FYNNEI. V gave up 7 bases and J gave up 4 bases; unmatched junction bases: 16. This CDR3 spans 19 amino acids. CDR3 loop: CASNRRLAGGPRGSDTQYF. CDR3 DNA: TGTGCCAGCAACCGGAGACTAGCGGGAGGGCCGAGGGGGTCAGATACGCAGTATTTT.

The chain combines TRBV7-8 with TRBJ2-1, with D possibly TRBD1 on 6 matching bases. Per the germline V gene, CDR1 is SGHVS and CDR2 is FQNEAQ. Trimming cost V 0 bases and J 4 bases, with 10 bases left between them. CDR3 length: 15 amino acids. In DNA form, the CDR3 reads TGTGCCAGCAGCTTAGCTGAGGACAGATACAATGAGCAGTTCTTC. It encodes CASSLAEDRYNEQFF.

This chain uses TRBV28 with TRBJ2-1; D gene unclear. The CDR3 has 12 amino acids. The germline V gene has CDR1 MDHEN and CDR2 SYDVKM. Trimming removed 2 bases at V and 11 bases at J, with 10 bases between. This CDR3 is CASSLIWRQQFF. The CDR3 DNA sequence: TGTGCCAGCAGTTTAATTTGGAGACAGCAGTTCTTC.

J is TRBJ1-1 and V is TRBV30; a possible D gene is TRBD1 (5 bases). Looked up from germline, CDR1 is GTSNPN and CDR2 is SVGIG (reference sequence). V was shortened by 1 base and J by 3 bases, with 9 bases between the two germline ends. CDR3 length equals 13 residues. The CDR3 region has the DNA TGTGCCTGGAGTGGCCAGGGCTACACTGAAGCTTTCTTT. This sequence encodes CAWSGQGYTEAFF.

V is TRBV6-2 or TRBV6-3 and J is TRBJ2-1; D is uncertain. V lost 2 bases and J 4 bases, leaving 12 bases between the germline ends. Germline assignment: CDR1 MNHEY and CDR2 SVGEGT. This CDR3 has 15 residues. This chain's CDR3 is CASSYQSLLYNEQFF. CDR3 nucleotide sequence: TGTGCCAGCAGTTACCAGTCTCTGCTTTACAATGAGCAGTTCTTC.

The chain is built from TRBV7-2 and TRBJ1-2; 7 positions agree with TRBD1. The CDR3 is made up of 14 amino acids. Germline CDR1 and CDR2: SGHTA and FQGNSA. With V trimmed by 2 bases and J by 8 bases, 8 bases remained unmatched. As DNA, the CDR3 is TGTGCCAGCAGCTTAAGGGGGCAGTCAGACGGCTACACCTTC. Protein: CASSLRGQSDGYTF.

This sequence joins TRBV2 and TRBJ2-3; 7 bases line up with TRBD2. This CDR3 spans 16 amino acids. V shed 4 bases, J shed 0 bases, and the junction held 7 bases outside the gene matches. Per the germline V gene, CDR1 is SNHLY and CDR2 is FYNNEI. The CDR3 reads CASSALGGTSTDTQYF. CDR3 sequence (DNA): TGTGCCAGCAGTGCCCTCGGGGGGACCAGCACAGATACGCAGTATTTT.

The V call is TRBV7-2, the J call TRBJ2-5; 12 bases align to TRBD2. The V segment lost 0 bases and the J segment 2 bases; nucleotides outside the gene matches: 1. Germline assignment: CDR1 SGHTA and CDR2 FQGNSA. The CDR3 is 16 amino acids. CDR3 sequence: CASSLALAGGQETQYF. The CDR3 bases are TGTGCCAGCAGCTTAGCACTAGCGGGGGGACAAGAGACCCAGTACTTC.